Each of the 22 T cell receptor beta chains below was sequenced from the same sample in a study of T cells in Graves' hyperthyroidism and ophthalmopathy. RNA transcripts were the template for amplifying TCR beta CDR3 regions. HTBI primers were the set used in a first-round RT-PCR of the TCR CDR3. Each CDR3 protein gets one entry after TCRdb re-called the multiplex PCR reads with MiXCR. The data contain approximately 590,000 distinct CDR3 sequences, approximately 44% of them seen just once; the ten biggest clones take up 6.5% to 9%. Specimen: peripheral blood or thyroid tissue (not recorded which). These receptors all stem from a young woman with Graves' hyperthyroidism.

This clonotype was seen many times. V gene TRBV6-5 combines with J gene TRBJ2-7; 7 nucleotides agree with TRBD1. The CDR3 covers 13 residues. The V gene's germline CDR1 is MNHEY and CDR2 SVGAGI. After removal of 2 bases from V and 6 bases from J, the junction contained 4 bases not matched to a gene. CDR3 nucleotide sequence: TGTGCCAGCAGTTACGTACAGGGGAGCGAGCAGTACTTC. It codes for CASSYVQGSEQYF.

The J gene is TRBJ2-5, the V gene TRBV15, with D maybe TRBD1 (6 bases). The length of the CDR3 is 12 residues. Trimming took off 8 bases at V and 1 base at J, with 8 bases between the two ends. Germline V CDR1 and CDR2: LNHNV, YYDKDF (reference sequence). The CDR3 reads CATGGSQETQYF. The CDR3 nucleotides are TGTGCCACCGGGGGCAGCCAAGAGACCCAGTACTTC.

This clonotype was found once. CDR3 in amino acids: CASSERREREGYTF. The CDR3 DNA sequence: TGTGCCAGCAGTGAACGCAGGGAAAGAGAAGGCTACACCTTC. V gene TRBV2 combines with J gene TRBJ1-2, with D possibly TRBD1 on 5 matching bases. The CDR3 length is 14 residues. The ends were cut back, 2 bases at V and 8 bases at J, with 15 bases in the middle. CDR1 and CDR2 from the germline V gene are SNHLY and FYNNEI.

The chain recombines TRBV20-1 with TRBJ2-7, with D possibly TRBD2 on 5 matching bases. The germline V gene encodes CDR1 DFQATT and CDR2 SNEGSKA (reference sequence). CDR3 length: 14 amino acids. Trimming removed 5 bases from V and 5 bases from J, with 19 bases in between. CDR3 residues: CSAPPAGLLHEQYF. The CDR3 DNA reads TGCAGTGCTCCTCCGGCCGGACTCCTACACGAGCAGTACTTC.

The genes are TRBV10-3 and TRBJ1-1, with 10 bases aligning to TRBD1. CDR3 length: 15 residues. J gave up 3 bases and V 6 bases, and 7 bases lay outside the gene matches. Germline CDR1 ENHRY, CDR2 SYGVKD. CDR3 DNA sequence: TGTGCCATCAGGGGGACAGGGACAGGGGACACTGAAGCTTTCTTT. Translating gives CAIRGTGTGDTEAFF.

V and J are TRBV7-3 and TRBJ2-7; TRBD2 agrees at 7 bases. Germline V lookup: CDR1 SGHTA, CDR2 FQGTGA. After removal of 8 bases from V and 5 bases from J, the junction contained 3 bases not matched to a gene. There are 11 residues in the CDR3. The CDR3 DNA is TGTGCCAGCGGGGGGGGGGACGAGCAGTACTTC. Protein product: CASGGGDEQYF.

The chain recombines TRBV7-1 with TRBJ1-1, with D perhaps TRBD1 (6 bases). TRBV7-1 is given ORF status, its function remaining uncertain. This CDR3 is 14 amino acids long. Trimming cost V 1 base and J 7 bases, with 13 bases left between them. DNA for the CDR3: TGTGCCAGCAGCTCAGACTACAGGGCCGATGAAGCTTTCTTT. Translating it yields CASSSDYRADEAFF.

The chain combines TRBV24-1 with TRBJ2-7; D is unclear. Trimming took 7 bases from V and 3 from J, leaving 6 bases between them. The CDR3 is 11 residues long. CDR1 and CDR2 from the germline V gene are KGHDR and SFDVKD. The CDR3 nucleotides read TGTGCCACCAGCGCCTTCTACGAGCAGTACTTC. It specifies CATSAFYEQYF.

The chain is built from TRBV2 and TRBJ2-7; 9 bases align to TRBD2. The CDR3 runs 14 residues. The V and J ends lost 6 bases and 4 bases, in that order; junction bases with no gene match: 7. CDR1 SNHLY and CDR2 FYNNEI come from the germline V gene. The chain's CDR3 is CASSTGLAGYEQYF. The CDR3 DNA reads as TGTGCCAGCAGCACGGGGCTAGCGGGATACGAGCAGTACTTC.

The genes are TRBV7-2 and TRBJ1-6; TRBD1 is a possible D gene (5 bases). Germline loops: CDR1 SGHTA, CDR2 FQGNSA. This CDR3 region has 14 residues. Trimming cost V 11 bases and J 7 bases, with 18 bases left between them. The CDR3 DNA reads TGTGCCTGGGCCGCCGGGACGTCGAATTCACCCCTCCACTTT. Translating gives CAWAAGTSNSPLHF.

As for this clonotype: At one boundary the junction diverges from the germline segment, which might be a read error. This chain joins TRBV24-1 and TRBJ2-5, with D perhaps being TRBD1 or TRBD2 (5 bases each). Germline V gene data show CDR1 as KGHDR and CDR2 as SFDVKD. The CDR3 runs 12 residues. CDR3 sequence (DNA): TGTGCCAGCAGTTTAGGACGGGGCCACCAGTACTTC. Protein: CASSLGRGHQYF.

With respect to this clonotype: This may come from a read error, since a much larger clone is one base off. The V and J genes are TRBV10-3 and TRBJ1-6; D not certain. The CDR3 is 12 residues long. The germline V gene has CDR1 ENHRY and CDR2 SYGVKD. Trimming shortened V by 6 bases and J by 10 bases, and 10 bases separated the two germline ends. The CDR3 region is CAISQDPSPLHF. For the CDR3, the DNA is TGTGCCATCAGCCAAGATCCCTCACCCCTCCACTTT.

This chain's CDR3 is CASSPNRGDYEQYF. CDR3 sequence (DNA): TGTGCCAGCAGCCCCAACCGGGGGGACTACGAGCAGTACTTC. The V and J genes are TRBV7-8 and TRBJ2-7; 7 positions match TRBD2. Per the germline V gene, CDR1 is SGHVS and CDR2 is FQNEAQ. With V trimmed by 5 bases and J by 3 bases, 7 bases remained unmatched. This CDR3 region has 14 residues.

This clonotype was found many times. This chain uses TRBV7-9 with TRBJ2-7; no firm D call. The ends were cut back, 3 bases at V and 4 bases at J, with 7 bases in the middle. Germline values: CDR1 SEHNR, CDR2 FQNEAQ (reference sequence). This CDR3 has 12 amino acids. CDR3 in DNA: TGTGCCAGCAGCTTCCGAGGATACGAGCAGTACTTC. Protein: CASSFRGYEQYF.

In nucleotides, the CDR3 is TGTGCCAGCACCCCCATGGGGGATGGCTACACCTTC. It is translated as CASTPMGDGYTF. The chain carries TRBV7-9 and TRBJ1-2, with TRBD1 as a possible D gene (5 bases). The germline CDR1 and CDR2 sequences are SEHNR and FQNEAQ (reference sequence). Trimming shortened V by 7 bases and J by 6 bases, and 12 bases separated the two germline ends. The CDR3 loop spans 12 amino acids.

The gene calls are TRBV7-9 and TRBJ1-2; maybe TRBD1 (5 bases). The V end was cut by 3 bases, the J end by 14 bases, with 10 bases between. The CDR3 sequence is 10 residues long. Per germline, CDR1 SEHNR and CDR2 FQNEAQ (reference sequence). The CDR3 loop reads CASSLRGETF. CDR3 coding DNA: TGTGCCAGCAGCTTGAGGGGTGAGACCTTC.

This clonotype showed up just a few times. The chain combines TRBV7-8 with TRBJ1-4; possible D gene TRBD1, 6 bases. V shed 4 bases and J shed 5 bases, with 11 bases lying between them. Per germline, CDR1 SGHVS and CDR2 FQNEAQ. This CDR3 is built from 14 residues. The CDR3 loop reads CASSWWGLNEKLFF. DNA for the CDR3: TGTGCCAGCAGCTGGTGGGGGCTCAATGAAAAACTGTTTTTT. The full variable domain, in which reference TRBV7-8 and TRBJ1-4 provide the parts outside the CDR3, is GAGVSQSPRYKVAKRGQDVALRCDPISGHVSLFWYQQALGQGPEFLTYFQNEAQLDKSGLPSDRFFAERPEGSVSTLKIQRTQQEDSAVYLCASSWWGLNEKLFFGSGTQLSVL.

This clonotype has ten or more counts. The J gene is TRBJ1-5, the V gene TRBV10-3; possibly TRBD1 for D (5 bases). The germline CDR1 and CDR2 sequences are ENHRY and SYGVKD. The CDR3 covers 14 residues. Trimming cost V 2 bases and J 4 bases, with 9 bases left between them. CDR3 residues: CAISETDMNQPQHF. In DNA, the CDR3 is TGTGCCATCAGTGAGACGGACATGAATCAGCCCCAGCATTTT.

For this clonotype: This sequence may be a read error, since a much larger clone differs from it by one base. The V call is TRBV2, the J call TRBJ1-2; D is unresolved. CDR1 is SNHLY, CDR2 FYNNEI, per germline. This CDR3 has 14 residues. For the CDR3, the DNA is TGTGCCAACAGTGAGATAGTTTTGGCAGTTGGCTACACCTTC. This gives the protein CANSEIVLAVGYTF.

For this clonotype: One end of the junction varies from germline; a read error may be responsible. The chain is built from TRBV19 and TRBJ1-3; D remains unclear. The germline V gene encodes CDR1 LNHDA and CDR2 SQIVND (reference sequence). The CDR3 extends over 15 amino acids. The CDR3 nucleotides are TGTGCCAGTAGTTCATCGGCCAGCTCTGGAAACTCCATATATTTT. It is translated as CASSSSASSGNSIYF.

The gene calls are TRBV7-8 and TRBJ1-5; 9 nucleotides align to TRBD1. The CDR3 length is 16 residues. V was clipped by 3 bases and J by 6 bases; unmatched bases: 9. CDR1 SGHVS and CDR2 FQNEAQ come from the germline V gene. This CDR3 reads CASSFDRDREGQPQHF. CDR3 DNA: TGTGCCAGCAGCTTTGATCGGGACAGGGAAGGTCAGCCCCAGCATTTT.

The chain combines TRBV29-1 with TRBJ1-2; D not resolved. V lost 8 bases and J 4 bases, leaving 20 bases between the germline ends. Germline lookup yields CDR1 SQVTM and CDR2 ANQGSEA. This CDR3 region has 14 residues. The CDR3 bases are TGCAGCTTAAAAGGATTGGAGCCGATCTATGGCTACACCTTC. Protein product: CSLKGLEPIYGYTF.